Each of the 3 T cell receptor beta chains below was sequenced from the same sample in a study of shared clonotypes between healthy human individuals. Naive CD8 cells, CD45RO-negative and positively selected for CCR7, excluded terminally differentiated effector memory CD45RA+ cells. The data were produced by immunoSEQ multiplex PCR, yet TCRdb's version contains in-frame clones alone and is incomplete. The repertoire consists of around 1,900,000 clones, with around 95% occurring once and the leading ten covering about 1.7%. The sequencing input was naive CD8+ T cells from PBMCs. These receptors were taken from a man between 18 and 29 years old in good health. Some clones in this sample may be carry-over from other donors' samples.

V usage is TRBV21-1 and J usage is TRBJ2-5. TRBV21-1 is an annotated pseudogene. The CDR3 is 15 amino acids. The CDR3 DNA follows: TGTGCCAGCAGCAAAGAAGGGCCGAGATGGGAGACCCAGTACTTC. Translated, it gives CASSKEGPRWETQYF.

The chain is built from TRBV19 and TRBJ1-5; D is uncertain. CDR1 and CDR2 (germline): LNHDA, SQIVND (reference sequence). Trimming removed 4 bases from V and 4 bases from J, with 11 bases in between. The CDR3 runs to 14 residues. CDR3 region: CASSKSWRNQPQHF. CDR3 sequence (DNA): TGTGCCAGTAGTAAGTCTTGGAGAAATCAGCCCCAGCATTTT.

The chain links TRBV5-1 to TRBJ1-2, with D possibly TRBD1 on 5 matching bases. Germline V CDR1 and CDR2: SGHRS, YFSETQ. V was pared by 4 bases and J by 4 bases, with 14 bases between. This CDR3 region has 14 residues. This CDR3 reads CASSPVGATYGYTF. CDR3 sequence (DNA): TGCGCCAGCAGCCCGGTAGGGGCCACCTATGGCTACACCTTC.